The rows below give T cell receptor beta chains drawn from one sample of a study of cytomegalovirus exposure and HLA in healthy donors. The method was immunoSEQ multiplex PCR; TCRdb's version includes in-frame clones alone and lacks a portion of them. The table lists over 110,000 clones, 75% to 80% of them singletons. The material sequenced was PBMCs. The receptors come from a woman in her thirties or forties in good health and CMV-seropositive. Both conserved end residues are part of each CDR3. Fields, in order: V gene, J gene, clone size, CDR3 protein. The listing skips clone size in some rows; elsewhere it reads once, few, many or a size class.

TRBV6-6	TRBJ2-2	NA	CASSYSGRGNTGELFF
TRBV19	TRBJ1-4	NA	CASRTQGFLEKLFF
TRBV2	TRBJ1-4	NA	CASRQTGQTIF
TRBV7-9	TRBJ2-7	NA	CASSLSGGRGSYEQYF
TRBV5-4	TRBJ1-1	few	CASSPPGQGWAEAFF
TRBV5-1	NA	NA	CASSFKTSGSNEQYF
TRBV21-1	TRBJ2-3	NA	CASSKGWTDYSTDTQYF
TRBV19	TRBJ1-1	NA	CASSIPVRGNTEAFF
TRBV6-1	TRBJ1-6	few	CASSEYSGSPYSPLHF
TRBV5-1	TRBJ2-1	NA	CASSLGSASGSYNEQFF
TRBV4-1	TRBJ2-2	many	CASSFSAGGTGELFF
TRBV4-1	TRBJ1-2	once	CASSQARDRVYGYTF
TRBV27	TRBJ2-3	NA	CASSPWSRRGFTDTQYF
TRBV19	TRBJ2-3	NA	CASSIGAASTDTQYF